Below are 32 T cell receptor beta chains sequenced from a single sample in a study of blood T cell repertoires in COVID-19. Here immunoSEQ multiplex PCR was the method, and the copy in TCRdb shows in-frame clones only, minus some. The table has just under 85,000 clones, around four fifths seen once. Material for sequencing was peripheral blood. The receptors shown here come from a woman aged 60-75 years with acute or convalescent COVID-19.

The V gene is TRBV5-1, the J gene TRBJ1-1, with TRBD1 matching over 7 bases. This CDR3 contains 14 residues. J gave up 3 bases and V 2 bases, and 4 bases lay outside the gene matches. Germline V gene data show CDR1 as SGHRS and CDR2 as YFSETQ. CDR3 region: CASSFEGADTEAFF. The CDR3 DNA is TGCGCCAGCAGCTTCGAGGGGGCAGACACTGAAGCTTTCTTT.

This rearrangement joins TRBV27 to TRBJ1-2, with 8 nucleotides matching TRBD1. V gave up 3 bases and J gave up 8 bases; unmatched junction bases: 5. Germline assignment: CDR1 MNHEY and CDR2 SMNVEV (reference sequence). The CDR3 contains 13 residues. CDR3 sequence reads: CASSLTGVDGYTF. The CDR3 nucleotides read TGTGCCAGCAGTTTGACAGGGGTGGACGGCTACACCTTC.

The CDR3 sequence is CASSTLLAGVTYEQYF. CDR3 in DNA: TGTGCCAGCAGCACGTTACTAGCGGGCGTAACCTACGAGCAGTACTTC. The rearrangement links TRBV3-1 (or the pseudogene TRBV3-2) to TRBJ2-7; the match to TRBD2 covers 9 bases. The CDR3 runs to 16 residues. CDR1 and CDR2 (germline): LGHDT, YNNKEL (reference sequence). The ends lost 5 bases at V and 2 bases at J; junction bases unmatched: 10.

CDR3 sequence reads: CASSIDPGGSQVAFF. The DNA of the CDR3 is TGTGCCAGTAGTATAGATCCTGGCGGAAGCCAAGTGGCTTTCTTT. J is TRBJ1-1 and V is TRBV19; D remains unclear. Germline loops: CDR1 LNHDA, CDR2 SQIVND (reference sequence). Trimming left V 0 bases short and J 11 bases short, with 19 bases between. The CDR3 covers 15 residues.

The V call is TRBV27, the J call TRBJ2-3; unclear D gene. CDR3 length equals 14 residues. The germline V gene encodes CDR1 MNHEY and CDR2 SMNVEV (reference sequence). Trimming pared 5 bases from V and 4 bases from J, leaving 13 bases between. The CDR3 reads CASSPYPRPDTQYF. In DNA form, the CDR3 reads TGTGCCAGCAGTCCCTACCCTAGGCCAGATACGCAGTATTTT.

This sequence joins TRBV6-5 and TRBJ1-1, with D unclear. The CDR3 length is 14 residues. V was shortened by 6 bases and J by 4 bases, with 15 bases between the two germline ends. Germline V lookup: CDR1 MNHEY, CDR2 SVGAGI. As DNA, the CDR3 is TGTGCCAGCAGCTTACGACCCGGGGTCACTGAAGCTTTCTTT. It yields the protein CASSLRPGVTEAFF.

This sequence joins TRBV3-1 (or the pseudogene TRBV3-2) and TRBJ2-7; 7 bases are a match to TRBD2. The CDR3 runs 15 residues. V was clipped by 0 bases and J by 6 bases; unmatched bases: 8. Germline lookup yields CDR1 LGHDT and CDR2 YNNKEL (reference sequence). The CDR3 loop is CASSQDRTRLREQYF. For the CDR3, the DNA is TGTGCCAGCAGCCAAGATAGGACTAGATTGCGCGAGCAGTACTTC.

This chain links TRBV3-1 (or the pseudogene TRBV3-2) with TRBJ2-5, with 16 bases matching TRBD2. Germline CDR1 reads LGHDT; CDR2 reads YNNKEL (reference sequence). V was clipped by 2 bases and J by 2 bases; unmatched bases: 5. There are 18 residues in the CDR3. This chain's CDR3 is CASSQPLGLAGGQETQYF. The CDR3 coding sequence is TGTGCCAGCAGCCAACCCCTGGGACTAGCGGGAGGGCAAGAGACCCAGTACTTC.

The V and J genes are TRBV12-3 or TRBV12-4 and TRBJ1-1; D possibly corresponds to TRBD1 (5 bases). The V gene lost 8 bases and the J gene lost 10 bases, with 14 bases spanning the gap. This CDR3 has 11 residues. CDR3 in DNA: TGTGCCAGCCACCAGGGTACCCGAGCTTTCTTT. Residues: CASHQGTRAFF.

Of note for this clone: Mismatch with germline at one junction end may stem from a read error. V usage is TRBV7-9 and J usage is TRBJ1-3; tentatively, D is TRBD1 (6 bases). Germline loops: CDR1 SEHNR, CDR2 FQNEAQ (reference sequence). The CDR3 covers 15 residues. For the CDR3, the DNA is TGTGCCAGCAGCTTAGGGACAGCCTCTGGAAACATCATATATTTT. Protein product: CASSLGTASGNIIYF.

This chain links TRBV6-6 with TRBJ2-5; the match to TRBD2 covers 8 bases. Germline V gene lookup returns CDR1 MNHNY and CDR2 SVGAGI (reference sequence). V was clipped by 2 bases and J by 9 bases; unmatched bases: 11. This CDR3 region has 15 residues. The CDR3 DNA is TGTGCCAGCAGTTACATCGGGGGGGGTTCGCGGGCCCAGTACTTC. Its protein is CASSYIGGGSRAQYF.

The CDR3 nucleotides read TGTGCCAGCAGCTCATCAGGGATTGGGGAGACCCAGTACTTC. Its protein product is CASSSSGIGETQYF. This chain uses TRBV7-6 with TRBJ2-5; the D gene is possibly TRBD1 (5 bases). Trimming pared 4 bases from V and 5 bases from J, leaving 14 bases between. CDR1 and CDR2 from the germline V gene are SGHVS and FNYEAQ. The length of the CDR3 is 14 residues.

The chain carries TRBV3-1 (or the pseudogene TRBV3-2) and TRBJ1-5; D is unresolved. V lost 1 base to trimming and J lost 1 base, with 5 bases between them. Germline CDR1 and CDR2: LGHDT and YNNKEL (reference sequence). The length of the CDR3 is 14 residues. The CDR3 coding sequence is TGTGCCAGCAGCCAAGTGGAGAGCAATCAGCCCCAGCATTTT. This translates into CASSQVESNQPQHF.

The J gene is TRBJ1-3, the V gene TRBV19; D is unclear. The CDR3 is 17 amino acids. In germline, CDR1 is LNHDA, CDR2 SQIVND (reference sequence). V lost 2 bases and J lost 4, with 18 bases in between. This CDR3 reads CASSIWAQSSSGNTIYF. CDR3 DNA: TGTGCCAGTAGTATATGGGCCCAGTCCTCTTCGGGAAACACCATATATTTT.

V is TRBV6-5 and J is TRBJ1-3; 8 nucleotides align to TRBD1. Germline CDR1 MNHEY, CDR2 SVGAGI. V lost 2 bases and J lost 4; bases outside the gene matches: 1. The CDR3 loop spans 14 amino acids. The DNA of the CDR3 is TGTGCCAGCAGTTACGGACAGGGAGGAAACACCATATATTTT. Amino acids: CASSYGQGGNTIYF.

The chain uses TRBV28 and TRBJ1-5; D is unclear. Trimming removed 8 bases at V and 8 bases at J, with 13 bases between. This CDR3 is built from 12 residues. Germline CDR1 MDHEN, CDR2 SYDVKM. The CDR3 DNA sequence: TGTGCCAGCGCCCCACTTGTAGAGCCCCAGCATTTT. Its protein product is CASAPLVEPQHF.

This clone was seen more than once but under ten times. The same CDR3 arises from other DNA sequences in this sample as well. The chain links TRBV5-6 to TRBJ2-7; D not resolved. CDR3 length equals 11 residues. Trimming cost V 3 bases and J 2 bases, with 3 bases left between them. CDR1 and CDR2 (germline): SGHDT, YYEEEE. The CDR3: CASSSAYEQYF. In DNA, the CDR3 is TGTGCCAGCAGCTCCGCCTACGAGCAGTACTTC.

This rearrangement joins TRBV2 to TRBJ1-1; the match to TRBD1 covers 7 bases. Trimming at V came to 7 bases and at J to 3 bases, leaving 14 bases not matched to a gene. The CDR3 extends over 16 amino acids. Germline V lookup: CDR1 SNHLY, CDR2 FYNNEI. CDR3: CASIEQGPRIDTEAFF. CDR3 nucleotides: TGTGCCAGCATCGAACAGGGGCCAAGGATAGACACTGAAGCTTTCTTT.

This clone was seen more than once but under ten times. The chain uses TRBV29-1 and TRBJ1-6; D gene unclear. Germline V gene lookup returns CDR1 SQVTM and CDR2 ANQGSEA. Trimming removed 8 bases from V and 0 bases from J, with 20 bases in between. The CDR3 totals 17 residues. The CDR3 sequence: CSHTPHFGVSYNSPLHF. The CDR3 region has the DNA TGCAGCCACACCCCCCATTTTGGTGTCTCCTATAATTCACCCCTCCACTTT.

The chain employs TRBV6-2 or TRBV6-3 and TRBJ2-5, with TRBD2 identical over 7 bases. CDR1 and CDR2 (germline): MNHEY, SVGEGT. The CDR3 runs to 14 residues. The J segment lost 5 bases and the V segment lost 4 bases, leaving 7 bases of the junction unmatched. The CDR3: CASSSPGLRETQYF. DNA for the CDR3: TGTGCCAGCAGTTCCCCGGGACTACGGGAGACCCAGTACTTC.

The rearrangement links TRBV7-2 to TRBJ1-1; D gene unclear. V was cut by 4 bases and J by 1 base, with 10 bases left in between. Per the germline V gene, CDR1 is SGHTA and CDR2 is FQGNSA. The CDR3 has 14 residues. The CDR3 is CASSSDNRNTEAFF. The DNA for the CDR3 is TGTGCCAGCAGCTCCGACAACAGGAACACTGAAGCTTTCTTT.

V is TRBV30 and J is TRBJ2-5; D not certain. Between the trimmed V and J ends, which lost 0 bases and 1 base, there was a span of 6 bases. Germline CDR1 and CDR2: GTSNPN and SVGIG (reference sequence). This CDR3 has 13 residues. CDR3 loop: CAWSVRLQETQYF. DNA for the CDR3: TGTGCCTGGAGTGTACGACTCCAAGAGACCCAGTACTTC.

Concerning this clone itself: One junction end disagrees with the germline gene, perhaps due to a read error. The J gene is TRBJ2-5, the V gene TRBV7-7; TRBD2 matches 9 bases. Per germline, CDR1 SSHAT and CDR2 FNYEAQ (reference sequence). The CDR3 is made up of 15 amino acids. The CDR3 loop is CASSLGSGGTETQYF. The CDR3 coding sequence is TGTGCTAGCAGCTTAGGTAGCGGGGGAACAGAGACCCAGTACTTC.

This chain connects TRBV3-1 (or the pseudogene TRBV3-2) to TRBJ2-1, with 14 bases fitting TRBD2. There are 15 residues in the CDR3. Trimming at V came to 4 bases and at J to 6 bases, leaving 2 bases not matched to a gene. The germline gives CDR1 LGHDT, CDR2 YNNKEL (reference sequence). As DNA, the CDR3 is TGTGCCAGCAGCCCGACTAGCGGGGGGGCCAATGAGCAGTTCTTC. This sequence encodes CASSPTSGGANEQFF.

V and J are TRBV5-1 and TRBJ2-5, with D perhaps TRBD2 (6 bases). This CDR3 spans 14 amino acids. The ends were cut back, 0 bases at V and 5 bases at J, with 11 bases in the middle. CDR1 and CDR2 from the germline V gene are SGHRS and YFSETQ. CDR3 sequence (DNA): TGCGCCAGCAGCTTGGCCTCCGCGGGGGAGACCCAGTACTTC. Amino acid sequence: CASSLASAGETQYF.

CDR3 sequence (DNA): TGTGCCACCAGTGACCCCAGGGCAGGGGGAGAGACCCAGTACTTC. Translation: CATSDPRAGGETQYF. The J gene is TRBJ2-5, the V gene TRBV24-1, with 7 bases fitting TRBD1. Germline V CDR1 and CDR2: KGHDR, SFDVKD. The CDR3 is 15 residues long. Germline trimming cut 4 bases from V and 4 bases from J; bases unmatched to any gene: 8.

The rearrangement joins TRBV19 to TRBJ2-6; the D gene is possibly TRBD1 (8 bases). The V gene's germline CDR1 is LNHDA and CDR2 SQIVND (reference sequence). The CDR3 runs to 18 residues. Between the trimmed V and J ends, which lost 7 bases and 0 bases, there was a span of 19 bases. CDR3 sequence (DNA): TGTGCCAGTAACTTCGGGGGGACAGGCCACTCTGGGGCCAACGTCCTGACTTTC. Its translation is CASNFGGTGHSGANVLTF.

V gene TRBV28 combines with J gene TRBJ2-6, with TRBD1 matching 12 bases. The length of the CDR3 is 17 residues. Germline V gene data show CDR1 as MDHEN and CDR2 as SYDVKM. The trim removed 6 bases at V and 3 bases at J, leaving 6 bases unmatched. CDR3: CASSTRDRGLGANVLTF. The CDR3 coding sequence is TGTGCCAGCAGCACCCGGGACAGGGGGCTTGGGGCCAACGTCCTGACTTTC.

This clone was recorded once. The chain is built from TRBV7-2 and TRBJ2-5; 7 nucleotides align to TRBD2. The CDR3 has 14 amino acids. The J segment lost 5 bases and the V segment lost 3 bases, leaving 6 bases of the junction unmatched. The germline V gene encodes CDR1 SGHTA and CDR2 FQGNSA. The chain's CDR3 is CASSLGAGRETQYF. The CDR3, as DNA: TGTGCCAGCAGCTTGGGAGCGGGGCGGGAGACCCAGTACTTC. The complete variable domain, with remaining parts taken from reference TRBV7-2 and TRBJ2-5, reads GAGVSQSPSNKVTEKGKDVELRCDPISGHTALYWYRQSLGQGLEFLIYFQGNSAPDKSGLPSDRFSAERTGGSVSTLTIQRTQQEDSAVYLCASSLGAGRETQYFGPGTRLLVL.

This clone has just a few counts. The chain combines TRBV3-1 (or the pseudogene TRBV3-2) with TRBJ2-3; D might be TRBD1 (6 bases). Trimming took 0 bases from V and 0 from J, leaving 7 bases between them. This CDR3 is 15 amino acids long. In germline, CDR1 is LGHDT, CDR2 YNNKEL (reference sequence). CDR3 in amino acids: CASSQDTGSTDTQYF. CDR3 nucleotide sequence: TGTGCCAGCAGCCAAGATACAGGGAGCACAGATACGCAGTATTTT.

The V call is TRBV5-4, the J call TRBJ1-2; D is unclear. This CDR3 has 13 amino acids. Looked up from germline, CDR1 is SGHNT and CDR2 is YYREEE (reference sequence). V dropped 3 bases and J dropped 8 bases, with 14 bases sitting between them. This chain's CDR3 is CASSSPGMRGYTF. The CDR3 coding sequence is TGTGCCAGCAGCTCGCCGGGAATGAGGGGCTACACCTTC.

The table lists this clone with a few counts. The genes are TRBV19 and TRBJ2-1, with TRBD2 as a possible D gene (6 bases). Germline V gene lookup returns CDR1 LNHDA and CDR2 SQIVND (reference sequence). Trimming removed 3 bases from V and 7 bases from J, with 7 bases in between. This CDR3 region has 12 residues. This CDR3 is CASSMGGNEQFF. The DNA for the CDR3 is TGTGCCAGTAGTATGGGAGGAAATGAGCAGTTCTTC.